This T cell receptor (beta chain) appears in the sequencing data of a study of cytomegalovirus exposure and HLA in healthy donors. The study ran its PCR with 60 Vbeta and 13 Jbeta primers. Some clones are missing from TCRdb's copy, which holds only in-frame ones; the method was immunoSEQ multiplex PCR. The data show about 110,000 clones, with over 60% seen just once and around 5% held by the top ten. Sequenced material: PBMCs. This sequence was found in a man aged 25-45 years in good health and CMV-seropositive.

CDR3 sequence reads: CASSPNGGVPGSGELFF. The CDR3, as DNA: TGTGCCAGCAGCCCCAACGGTGGGGTTCCAGGGTCCGGGGAGCTGTTTTTT. The chain recombines TRBV11-3 with TRBJ2-2; a weak D match, TRBD1 (5 bases). This CDR3 is built from 17 residues. The V end lost 5 bases, the J end lost 6 bases, and 22 bases lay between the germline ends. The germline V gene encodes CDR1 SGHNT and CDR2 YENEEA.